Below, 23 T cell receptor beta chains from the same sample are listed, as sequenced in a study of T cell responses to AZD1222 COVID-19 vaccine. Assay used: immunoSEQ multiplex PCR; TCRdb lists only in-frame clones, some missing. The sample includes around 170,000 clones, about 90% of them seen just once. The sample here was peripheral blood, taken 28 days after the second AZD1222 dose. The receptors stem from an adult who received the AZD1222 COVID-19 vaccine.

This clone was detected once. This sequence joins TRBV6-5 and TRBJ2-3, with D maybe TRBD1 (5 bases). The length of the CDR3 is 15 residues. The ends were cut back, 4 bases at V and 2 bases at J, with 13 bases in the middle. Germline loops: CDR1 MNHEY, CDR2 SVGAGI. The CDR3 spells CASSLQGLHTDTQYF. The DNA for the CDR3 is TGTGCCAGCAGTTTGCAGGGTCTTCACACAGATACGCAGTATTTT.

The rearrangement joins TRBV6-2 or TRBV6-3 to TRBJ1-2; D is perhaps TRBD1 (6 bases). The CDR3 extends over 17 amino acids. CDR1 is MNHEY and CDR2 is SVGEGT in the germline V gene. Trimming cost V 7 bases and J 3 bases, with 24 bases left between them. The CDR3 loop reads CASTPGQGSWVDYGYTF. CDR3 DNA: TGTGCCAGCACCCCAGGCCAGGGGAGCTGGGTGGACTATGGCTACACCTTC.

This sequence joins TRBV27 and TRBJ1-3; D gene uncertain. Trimming took 7 bases from V and 0 from J, leaving 7 bases between them. This CDR3 comprises 13 residues. Germline lookup yields CDR1 MNHEY and CDR2 SMNVEV (reference sequence). In DNA form, the CDR3 reads TGTGCCAGCATGAGGAGCTCTGGAAACACCATATATTTT. Its translation: CASMRSSGNTIYF.

This chain connects TRBV5-5 to TRBJ1-4; D possibly corresponds to TRBD1 (5 bases). V dropped 2 bases and J dropped 0 bases, with 14 bases sitting between them. The CDR3 covers 17 residues. The germline V gene has CDR1 SGHKS and CDR2 YYEKEE (reference sequence). The CDR3 sequence is CASSFRRVLATNEKLFF. Here the CDR3 DNA reads TGTGCCAGCAGCTTTCGCAGGGTCCTTGCAACTAATGAAAAACTGTTTTTT.

This chain links TRBV5-8 with TRBJ1-5; TRBD1 might be the D (5 bases). The V end lost 4 bases, the J end lost 3 bases, and 14 bases lay between the germline ends. Per germline, CDR1 SGHTS and CDR2 YDEGEE. The CDR3 extends over 15 amino acids. In DNA, the CDR3 is TGTGCCAGCAGCCTAGGACAAGCGCACAATCAGCCCCAGCATTTT. Residues: CASSLGQAHNQPQHF.

The chain has TRBV6-2 or TRBV6-3 and TRBJ2-7, with D uncertain. Trimming pared 6 bases from V and 0 bases from J, leaving 15 bases between. Germline V gene lookup returns CDR1 MNHEY and CDR2 SVGEGT. The CDR3 sequence is 15 residues long. This chain's CDR3 is CASSQRTRSSYEQYF. CDR3 DNA sequence: TGTGCCAGCAGCCAGAGGACCCGTAGCTCCTACGAGCAGTACTTC.

This clone was counted between two and nine times. The J gene is TRBJ1-4, the V gene TRBV4-1; D uncertain. The CDR3 is made up of 15 amino acids. V was clipped by 1 base and J by 14 bases, with 20 bases between them. Germline values: CDR1 MGHRA, CDR2 YSYEKL. CDR3 DNA sequence: TGCGCCAGCAGCCAAGCGGGAATTTCCGGGATGCGGCTGTTTTTT. This translates into CASSQAGISGMRLFF.

This clone was seen just once. The V and J genes are TRBV28 and TRBJ1-2, with D unresolved. Germline V gene lookup returns CDR1 MDHEN and CDR2 SYDVKM. The CDR3 totals 14 residues. V was pared by 6 bases and J by 0 bases, with 11 bases between. This CDR3 reads CASSQDGTNYGYTF. The DNA for the CDR3 is TGTGCCAGCAGCCAGGACGGTACTAACTATGGCTACACCTTC.

The rearrangement links TRBV28 to TRBJ1-1; unclear D gene. The CDR3 is made up of 15 amino acids. Trimming removed 1 base from V and 4 bases from J, with 13 bases in between. The germline V gene has CDR1 MDHEN and CDR2 SYDVKM. The CDR3 DNA reads as TGTGCCAGCAGTTTATCGGCCTTAGAGGGCACTGAAGCTTTCTTT. It translates to CASSLSALEGTEAFF.

This clone appeared a single time. The J gene is TRBJ1-2, the V gene TRBV19; D gene ambiguous. With 4 bases removed from V and 10 bases from J, the gap between germline ends came to 10 bases. The CDR3 runs to 11 residues. CDR1 is LNHDA and CDR2 is SQIVND in the germline V gene (reference sequence). The CDR3 protein is CASSKSRNYTF. Written as DNA, the CDR3 is TGTGCCAGTAGTAAGTCGAGGAACTACACCTTC.

The chain combines TRBV30 with TRBJ2-3; TRBD2 aligns across 10 bases. The CDR3 has 15 amino acids. CDR1 and CDR2 (germline): GTSNPN, SVGIG (reference sequence). Trimming cost V 2 bases and J 2 bases; bases outside gene matches: 4. This CDR3 is CAWSLSGRFTDTQYF. The CDR3 DNA reads as TGTGCCTGGAGTCTTAGCGGGAGGTTCACAGATACGCAGTATTTT.

This clone was seen only a few times. The chain is built from TRBV3-1 (or the pseudogene TRBV3-2) and TRBJ1-3; D remains ambiguous. V was cut by 0 bases and J by 2 bases, with 20 bases left in between. This CDR3 contains 19 residues. Looked up from germline, CDR1 is LGHDT and CDR2 is YNNKEL (reference sequence). The CDR3 sequence: CASSQDGMGRGFTGNTIYF. The CDR3 bases are TGTGCCAGCAGCCAAGACGGGATGGGGAGAGGGTTTACTGGAAACACCATATATTTT.

The chain carries TRBV2 and TRBJ1-6, with D possibly matching TRBD1 (6 bases). V was trimmed by 6 bases and J by 10 bases, leaving 13 bases between them. From germline, CDR1 is SNHLY and CDR2 FYNNEI. CDR3 length: 13 amino acids. CDR3: CASRETGSSPLHF. The CDR3 region has the DNA TGTGCCAGCAGGGAAACAGGGAGCTCACCCCTCCACTTT.

This rearrangement joins TRBV5-1 to TRBJ2-6; tentative D call: TRBD1 (6 bases). Trimming stripped 1 base from V and 2 bases from J, with 10 bases between. This CDR3 contains 16 residues. The germline gives CDR1 SGHRS, CDR2 YFSETQ. The CDR3 region has the DNA TGCGCCAGCAGCTTGCCAGGGGTGGCTGGGGCCAACGTCCTGACTTTC. Amino acids: CASSLPGVAGANVLTF. The variable domain in full, with the rest retrieved from reference TRBV5-1 and TRBJ2-6, is KAGVTQTPRYLIKTRGQQVTLSCSPISGHRSVSWYQQTPGQGLQFLFEYFSETQRNKGNFPGRFSGRQFSNSRSEMNVSTLELGDSALYLCASSLPGVAGANVLTFGAGSRLTVL.

This clone showed up just a few times. The chain has TRBV15 and TRBJ1-4, with a possible D match to TRBD1 (6 bases). Trimming pared 1 base from V and 8 bases from J, leaving 11 bases between. The CDR3 sequence is 14 residues long. Germline CDR1 is LNHNV and CDR2 is YYDKDF (reference sequence). CDR3 in DNA: TGTGCCACCAGCAGAGCACAGGGTATCGAAAAACTGTTTTTT. It translates to CATSRAQGIEKLFF.

The V and J genes are TRBV15 and TRBJ1-2; 10 positions agree with TRBD1. There are 15 residues in the CDR3. Germline V lookup: CDR1 LNHNV, CDR2 YYDKDF (reference sequence). V dropped 0 bases and J dropped 6; count of bases not matched to a gene: 4. CDR3 sequence (DNA): TGTGCCACCAGCAGAGATCGACAGGGGGCTCATGGCTACACCTTC. Encoded protein: CATSRDRQGAHGYTF.

The V and J genes are TRBV30 and TRBJ1-3; D remains ambiguous. Germline V gene sequence: CDR1 GTSNPN, CDR2 SVGIG (reference sequence). V gave up 5 bases and J gave up 1 base, with 6 bases separating them. This CDR3 has 12 residues. CDR3 amino acids: CAWGESGNTIYF. The CDR3 DNA reads as TGTGCCTGGGGGGAGTCTGGAAACACCATATATTTT. Full variable domain (remainder filled in from reference TRBV30 and TRBJ1-3): SQTIHQWPATLVQPVGSPLSLECTVEGTSNPNLYWYRQAAGRGLQLLFYSVGIGQISSEVPQNLSASRPQDRQFILSSKKLLLSDSGFYLCAWGESGNTIYFGEGSWLTVV.

This sequence joins TRBV2 and TRBJ1-2; D is undetermined. Germline assignment: CDR1 SNHLY and CDR2 FYNNEI. Trimming left V 4 bases short and J 2 bases short, with 8 bases between. CDR3 length: 13 amino acids. CDR3 sequence (DNA): TGTGCCAGCAGTGCGGTAGGGAACTATGGCTACACCTTC. It codes for CASSAVGNYGYTF.

This clone was seen only once. The chain links TRBV29-1 to TRBJ1-2, with TRBD1 matching over 8 bases. Germline V gene lookup returns CDR1 SQVTM and CDR2 ANQGSEA. CDR3 size: 14 residues. Germline trimming cut 6 bases from V and 2 bases from J; bases unmatched to any gene: 8. The CDR3 DNA follows: TGCAGCGTGAGGGGGGACAGGATCAACTATGGCTACACCTTC. Translating it yields CSVRGDRINYGYTF.

The V and J genes are TRBV5-4 and TRBJ1-4, with a tentative D call TRBD1 (6 bases). V was trimmed by 0 bases and J by 8 bases, leaving 11 bases between them. CDR1 SGHNT and CDR2 YYREEE come from the germline V gene (reference sequence). The CDR3 spans 14 residues. CDR3 region: CASSLEGGDEKLFF. The DNA of the CDR3 is TGTGCCAGCAGCTTGGAAGGGGGAGACGAAAAACTGTTTTTT.

CDR3 sequence (DNA): TGTGCCACCAGTGATGTGGGACAGGGGGGCCTCAGCTCCTACAATGAGCAGTTCTTC. This translates into CATSDVGQGGLSSYNEQFF. The chain uses TRBV24-1 and TRBJ2-1; 11 bases match TRBD1. Trimming took 3 bases from V and 0 from J; bases not matched to a gene: 9. The CDR3 has 19 amino acids. CDR1 is KGHDR, CDR2 SFDVKD, per germline.

V gene TRBV10-3 combines with J gene TRBJ2-7; maybe TRBD2 (6 bases). Germline CDR1 is ENHRY and CDR2 is SYGVKD. The CDR3 is 14 residues long. Trimming pared 8 bases from V and 2 bases from J, leaving 16 bases between. The CDR3 is CAIRGGTDPYEQYF. The CDR3 coding sequence is TGTGCCATCCGTGGCGGGACCGATCCCTACGAGCAGTACTTC.

The J gene is TRBJ1-3, the V gene TRBV28; D unclear. The germline V gene has CDR1 MDHEN and CDR2 SYDVKM. The CDR3 spans 14 residues. Trimming shortened V by 6 bases and J by 8 bases, and 17 bases separated the two germline ends. The CDR3 sequence: CASSKDGPAYTIYF. DNA of the CDR3: TGTGCCAGCAGCAAGGACGGACCGGCGTACACCATATATTTT. Full variable domain (outside the CDR3, taken from reference TRBV28 and TRBJ1-3): DVKVTQSSRYLVKRTGEKVFLECVQDMDHENMFWYRQDPGLGLRLIYFSYDVKMKEKGDIPEGYSVSREKKERFSLILESASTNQTSMYLCASSKDGPAYTIYFGEGSWLTVV.